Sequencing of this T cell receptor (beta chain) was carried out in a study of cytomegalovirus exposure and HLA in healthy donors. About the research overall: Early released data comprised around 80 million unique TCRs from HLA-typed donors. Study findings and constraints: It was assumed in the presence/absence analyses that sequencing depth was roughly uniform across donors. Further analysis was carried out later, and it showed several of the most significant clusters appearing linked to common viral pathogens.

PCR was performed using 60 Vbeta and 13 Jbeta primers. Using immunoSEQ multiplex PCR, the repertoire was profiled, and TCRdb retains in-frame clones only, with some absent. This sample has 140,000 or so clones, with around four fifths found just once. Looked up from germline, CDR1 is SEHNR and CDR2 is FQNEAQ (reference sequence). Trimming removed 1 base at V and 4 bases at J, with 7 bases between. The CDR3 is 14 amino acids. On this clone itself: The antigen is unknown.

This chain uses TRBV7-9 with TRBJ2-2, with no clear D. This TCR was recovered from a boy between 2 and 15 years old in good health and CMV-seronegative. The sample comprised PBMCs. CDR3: CASSLEQPTGELFF. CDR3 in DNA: TGTGCCAGCAGCTTAGAACAGCCCACCGGGGAGCTGTTTTTT.